A selection of T cell receptor beta chains follows, all from one sample in a study of blood T cells in healthy people across ages. TCRdb re-called the 5' RACE reads through MiXCR, storing one row per CDR3 protein. In the table there are 550,000 to 700,000 distinct CDR3 sequences, 25% to 30% of which are singletons. The sequencing sample was made of blood. The receptors come from a woman aged 65 to 85 in good health. The CDR3 runs from the conserved cysteine through the conserved F or W. A D gene is named only where the DNA matches it firmly. Clone size is stated in some rows and not others, as once, few, many or a class when expanded.

TGTGCCATCTCGGACAGGGATACTACTGAAGCTTTCTTT CAISDRDTTEAFF TRBV6-6 13 TRBD1 few TRBJ1-1
TGCAGCGCGCGACTAGCGGGTTACAATGAGCAGTTCTTC CSARLAGYNEQFF TRBV20-1 13 TRBD2 once TRBJ2-1
TGCGCCAGCAGCTTGGGGGGGATAGGAGCTGGAAACACCATATATTTT CASSLGGIGAGNTIYF TRBV5-1 16 NA NA TRBJ1-3
TGTGCCAGCAGGAAGACTAGCGGGGGGACTAGCACAGATACGCAGTATTTT CASRKTSGGTSTDTQYF TRBV6-1 17 TRBD2 few TRBJ2-3
TGTGCCAGCAGTGACCAGCCGGGTGGTGAAAAACTGTTTTTT CASSDQPGGEKLFF TRBV12-3/TRBV12-4 14 NA NA TRBJ1-4
TGTGCCAGCAGCTTTTCTAGCGGGGGGGTGGATACGCAGTATTTT CASSFSSGGVDTQYF TRBV7-3 15 TRBD2 NA TRBJ2-3
TGCAGTGCTCCCAGGACAGGGAGCGAAAAACTGTTTTTT CSAPRTGSEKLFF TRBV20-1 13 TRBD1 NA TRBJ1-4
TGTGCCAGCAGCGGGCGGGCTAGCGACTACGAGCAGTACTTC CASSGRASDYEQYF TRBV2 14 NA once TRBJ2-7
TGCAGTGCAGCCAAGGGTCAAGAGACCCAGTACTTC CSAAKGQETQYF TRBV20-1 12 NA few TRBJ2-5
TGTGCCACCAGTAAAGGGGCACAATACGAGCAGTACTTC CATSKGAQYEQYF TRBV15 13 NA few TRBJ2-7
TGTGCCAGCAGCCAAGATGGGACAGGGGACAATCAGCCCCAGCATTTT CASSQDGTGDNQPQHF TRBV4-2 16 TRBD1 many TRBJ1-5
TGCGCCAGCAGTACGACCGCCGACTCTGGAAACACCATATATTTT CASSTTADSGNTIYF TRBV10-2 15 NA NA TRBJ1-3
TGTGCCAGCAGCCGCAGACGGTCCGGGACCTATGGCTACACCTTC CASSRRRSGTYGYTF TRBV14 15 NA few TRBJ1-2
TGTGCCAGCAGCTTAGACCCCGCGACAGGGACAAAAGAGACCCAGTACTTC CASSLDPATGTKETQYF TRBV11-2 17 TRBD1 NA TRBJ2-5
TGTGCCAGCAGTTTCCAAGGGAGCTATGCCCAGTACTTC CASSFQGSYAQYF TRBV27 13 NA NA TRBJ2-5
TGTGCCAGCAGCCAAGATCGGACGGGGACCCAGTACTTC CASSQDRTGTQYF TRBV4-2 13 NA many TRBJ2-5
TGTGCCAGCAGCACATATCTCGGATCGACGGCCGGGGAGCTGTTTTTT CASSTYLGSTAGELFF TRBV21-1 16 NA NA TRBJ2-2
TGTGCCAGCAGCTCCAGGGACGGCCAGCCCCAGCATTTT CASSSRDGQPQHF TRBV7-2 13 NA few TRBJ1-5
TGCAGTGCCCGAGGAGACAGCAGCTTTTACAATGAGCAGTTCTTC CSARGDSSFYNEQFF TRBV20-1 15 NA NA TRBJ2-1
TGTGCCATCAGTGATCAACCGGGACAGGGCATTCAGCCCCAGCATTTT CAISDQPGQGIQPQHF TRBV10-3 16 TRBD1 NA TRBJ1-5
TGCGCCAGCAGCCCGGGACATATTTACACCGGGGAGCTGTTTTTT CASSPGHIYTGELFF TRBV5-1 15 NA NA TRBJ2-2
TGCGCCAGCAGCCAAGGGTTAGCGGGGCTACACACAGATACGCAGTATTTT CASSQGLAGLHTDTQYF TRBV4-3 17 TRBD2 NA TRBJ2-3
TGTGCCAGCAGCCCTCGACTAGCGGGAGCCTCCTACAATGAGCAGTTCTTC CASSPRLAGASYNEQFF TRBV11-2 17 TRBD2 few TRBJ2-1
TGCAGTGCTTTAGGAGACGCTGAAGCTTTCTTT CSALGDAEAFF TRBV20-1 11 NA NA TRBJ1-1
TGTGCCAGCAGCGAGACAGGAGCCCTGCGGGAGCTGTTTTTT CASSETGALRELFF TRBV9 14 NA many TRBJ2-2
TGTGCCACCAGTGACTCCGGGCCCAATGAGCAGTTCTTC CATSDSGPNEQFF TRBV24-1 13 NA NA TRBJ2-1
TGTGCCAGCTCCGCGGCAGCCTACAATGAGCAGTTCTTC CASSAAAYNEQFF TRBV12-3/TRBV12-4 13 NA once TRBJ2-1
TGTGCCAGCAGCCAAAGCCCGCAGGAAGAGACCCAGTACTTC CASSQSPQEETQYF TRBV3-1 14 NA NA TRBJ2-5
TGTGCCAGCACCCTAGGATCCCGGCAAGAGACCCAGTACTTC CASTLGSRQETQYF TRBV7-2 14 NA many TRBJ2-5
TGCAGCGCCCTCTTAGCGGGGCGAAGCACAGATACGCAGTATTTT CSALLAGRSTDTQYF TRBV29-1 15 TRBD2 few TRBJ2-3
TGTGCCAGCAGTGTCCGGGACAGGGCTCCAACTGAAGCTTTCTTT CASSVRDRAPTEAFF TRBV25-1 15 TRBD1 NA TRBJ1-1
TGTGCCACCAGTGACCCAGGTGGCACCGGGGAGCTGTTTTTT CATSDPGGTGELFF TRBV24-1 14 NA few TRBJ2-2
TGTGCCAGCAGCTTAACCTTTTCGGCTGCAAGCACAGATACGCAGTATTTT CASSLTFSAASTDTQYF TRBV7-2 17 NA NA TRBJ2-3
TGTGCCAGCAGCCCGCCCGGGACAGCCTACAATGAGCAGTTCTTC CASSPPGTAYNEQFF TRBV7-2 15 TRBD1 many TRBJ2-1
TGTGCCAGCAGCCGCCGGGACCTGGGGGAGCAGTACTTC CASSRRDLGEQYF TRBV12-3/TRBV12-4 13 NA few TRBJ2-7
TGTGCCAGCAGCGGGGGACCTGGCTCGTGGACGCAGTACTTC CASSGGPGSWTQYF TRBV3-1 14 NA NA TRBJ2-5
TGCAGTGCAGGGGCCCTAGCGGGGGGTCGACAAGAGACCCAGTACTTC CSAGALAGGRQETQYF TRBV20-1 16 TRBD2 NA TRBJ2-5
TGTGCCAGCAGCTTAAACAGGGGTGGAGGAAACACCATATATTTT CASSLNRGGGNTIYF TRBV12-3/TRBV12-4 15 TRBD1 NA TRBJ1-3
TGTGCCAGCAGAATAGCGGGAGGTGGAACAGATACGCAGTATTTT CASRIAGGGTDTQYF TRBV6-6 15 TRBD2 NA TRBJ2-3